One and the same sample provided the 5 T cell receptor beta chains below, sequenced in a study of shared clonotypes between healthy human individuals. Some clones are missing from TCRdb's copy, which holds only in-frame ones; the method was immunoSEQ multiplex PCR. Among about 1.5 million clones listed, roughly 96% were seen once. Specimen: naive CD4+ T cells sorted from blood. Documented subset: CD45RA+ positively selected. Receptors originate from a man aged 25-45 years in good health.

The chain is built from TRBV15 and TRBJ2-7, with D perhaps matching TRBD2 (6 bases). V gave up 8 bases and J gave up 6 bases, with 23 bases separating them. The CDR3 is made up of 15 amino acids. Looked up from germline, CDR1 is LNHNV and CDR2 is YYDKDF (reference sequence). DNA of the CDR3: TGTGCCACCCAAGACGGGGGTCAGGGAAGGAGCGAGCAGTACTTC. Encoded protein: CATQDGGQGRSEQYF. The variable domain in full, completed from reference TRBV15 and TRBJ2-7, reads DAMVIQNPRYQVTQFGKPVTLSCSQTLNHNVMYWYQQKSSQAPKLLFHYYDKDFNNEADTPDNFQSRRPNTSFCFLDIRSPGLGDTAMYLCATQDGGQGRSEQYFGPGTRLTVT.

The chain links TRBV6-6 to TRBJ1-2; 9 bases are shared with TRBD1. Trimming removed 5 bases from V and 6 bases from J; junction bases left unmatched: 13. From germline, CDR1 is MNHNY and CDR2 SVGAGI (reference sequence). The CDR3 loop spans 16 amino acids. DNA of the CDR3: TGTGCCAGCAGTCAGGGACAGGGTTTGAAGGTGGATGGCTACACCTTC. It encodes CASSQGQGLKVDGYTF.

This chain joins TRBV7-9 and TRBJ1-1, with D uncertain. From germline, CDR1 is SEHNR and CDR2 FQNEAQ (reference sequence). Trimming stripped 8 bases from V and 1 base from J, with 11 bases between. This CDR3 spans 13 amino acids. The CDR3 coding sequence is TGTGCCAGCGGCCTGGGTGGGAACACTGAAGCTTTCTTT. Translating gives CASGLGGNTEAFF.

The gene calls are TRBV28 and TRBJ2-2; tentatively, D is TRBD1 or TRBD2 (6 bases each). Trimming shortened V by 2 bases and J by 0 bases, and 10 bases separated the two germline ends. The germline V gene encodes CDR1 MDHEN and CDR2 SYDVKM. The CDR3 covers 16 residues. CDR3 amino acids: CASSLRGVTNTGELFF. For the CDR3, the DNA is TGTGCCAGCAGTTTAAGGGGGGTTACGAACACCGGGGAGCTGTTTTTT.

The V call is TRBV18, the J call TRBJ1-1, with a weak D call TRBD1 (6 bases). The germline V and J ends were trimmed by 4 bases and 0 bases, with 9 bases remaining between them. The length of the CDR3 is 14 residues. Germline V gene lookup returns CDR1 KGHSH and CDR2 LQKENI. Here the CDR3 reads CASSHGQLNTEAFF. The CDR3 coding sequence is TGTGCCAGCTCACATGGACAGTTGAACACTGAAGCTTTCTTT. The full variable domain, its missing parts supplied by reference TRBV18 and TRBJ1-1, is NAGVMQNPRHLVRRRGQEARLRCSPMKGHSHVYWYRQLPEEGLKFMVYLQKENIIDESGMPKERFSAEFPKEGPSILRIQQVVRGDSAAYFCASSHGQLNTEAFFGQGTRLTVV.